This is a list of T cell receptor beta chains from one sample in a study of OX40 agonist ivuxolimab in advanced cancers. Assay: immunoSEQ multiplex PCR; the TCRdb copy retains only in-frame clones and omits some. Here the sample spans tens of thousands of clones, about 89% being singletons. The sample consisted of CD4+ or CD8+ T cells sorted from blood, taken in a trial of the OX40 agonist ivuxolimab. The receptor set was obtained from an adult with an advanced solid tumor such as melanoma, head and neck, liver or kidney cancer. Each CDR3 is given with its conserved first and last residue. The D gene is left open where the match is weak. For some rows the clone size is stated as once, few or many, or as a class when expanded; others skip it.

V	D	J	size	DNA	CDR3
TRBV28	.	TRBJ1-6	.	TGTGCCAGCAGTCCCGGGACCGGAAATTCACCCCTCCACTTT	CASSPGTGNSPLHF
TRBV4-1	.	TRBJ1-2	.	TGCGCCAGCAGCCAAGATACCAGCCGAGGCTACACCTTC	CASSQDTSRGYTF
TRBV5-1	TRBD2	TRBJ2-6	.	TGCGCCAGCAGCTTGTTGCCTAGCGGATCCTCTGGGGCCAACGTCCTGACTTTC	CASSLLPSGSSGANVLTF
TRBV5-6	.	TRBJ2-7	.	TGTGCCAGCAGCGCGGGACTCCGGGAGTGGATTTCCTACGAGCAGTACTTC	CASSAGLREWISYEQYF
TRBV6-1	.	TRBJ2-7	.	TGTGCCAGCAGGTCATGGACTCCCTCCTACGAGCAGTACTTC	CASRSWTPSYEQYF
TRBV28	TRBD1	TRBJ2-5	.	TGTGCCAGCAGTCCCAGGACAGGGCCCCGCGAGACCCAGTACTTC	CASSPRTGPRETQYF
TRBV9	.	TRBJ2-3	.	TGTGCCAGCAGCGTAGCCGTAGCAGATACGCAGTATTTT	CASSVAVADTQYF
TRBV14	.	TRBJ1-3	.	TGTGCCAGCAGCCGCGGTTGGGGGGTCTCTGGAAACACCATATATTTT	CASSRGWGVSGNTIYF
TRBV5-1	.	TRBJ1-5	.	TGCGCCAGCAGCTTCGGCATCAATCAGCCCCAGCATTTT	CASSFGINQPQHF
TRBV7-9	TRBD1	TRBJ2-1	once	TGTGCCAGCAGCATCTACAGGGGTGGTGAGCAGTTCTTC	CASSIYRGGEQFF
TRBV11-2	.	TRBJ2-5	.	TGTGCCAGCAGCGGGAGTGGGGGGCCAGAGACCCAGTACTTC	CASSGSGGPETQYF
TRBV5-6	TRBD2	TRBJ2-3	.	TGTGCCAGCAGCTGGGGGTTTAGCGGGGTTAGCACAGATACGCAGTATTTT	CASSWGFSGVSTDTQYF
TRBV27	TRBD2	TRBJ2-7	once	TGTGCCAGCAGTACGGCCGCCTCTAGCGGGGAGTACTTC	CASSTAASSGEYF
TRBV28	.	TRBJ1-5	.	TGTGCCAGCAGTTTATGGTTGCGGGCGAGCAATCAGCCCCAGCATTTT	CASSLWLRASNQPQHF
TRBV6-1	.	TRBJ2-2	once	TGTGCCAGCAGTGAGGTCAGCCTGGCGGCCACCGGGGAGCTGTTTTTT	CASSEVSLAATGELFF
TRBV7-8	.	TRBJ1-4	once	TGTGCCAGCAGCTTGTCCCAATTTAGTGAAAAACTGTTTTTT	CASSLSQFSEKLFF
TRBV29-1	TRBD1	TRBJ2-7	.	TGCAGCGTTTTACTAGGGACAGGGGGACTCGAGCAGTACTTC	CSVLLGTGGLEQYF
TRBV28	.	TRBJ1-3	.	TGTGCCAGCAGGCCTAACTTCATAAACTCTGGAAACACCATATATTTT	CASRPNFINSGNTIYF
TRBV5-8	.	TRBJ1-4	.	TGTGCCAGCAGCTTGTGGGGGTATAATGAAAAACTGTTTTTT	CASSLWGYNEKLFF
TRBV27	.	TRBJ2-1	few	TGTGCCAGCAGTTTGGCGGGTTCCTACAATGAGCAGTTCTTC	CASSLAGSYNEQFF
TRBV10-3	.	TRBJ1-2	.	TGTGCCATCAGTGAGTCGCCTTTGCCGGAGGGCTACACCTTC	CAISESPLPEGYTF
TRBV5-1	.	TRBJ2-5	.	TGCGCCAGCAGCTTGGGCCAAGAGACCCAGTACTTC	CASSLGQETQYF
TRBV2	TRBD2	TRBJ2-2	.	TGTGCCAGCCGCAAAGGCAGCGGGGCGACCGGGGAGCTGTTTTTT	CASRKGSGATGELFF
TRBV11-3	.	TRBJ1-1	.	TGTGCCAGCAGCTTAGATAACGGAAGGAACACTGAAGCTTTCTTT	CASSLDNGRNTEAFF